This TCR beta chain came from a study of CD8+ T cells in alopecia areata (dated 2018 in TCRdb). Looking at the study overall: Treated patients were enrolled in an open-label pilot trial of oral tofacitinib, 5 to 10 mg twice daily, for moderate-to-severe alopecia areata. Patients stayed on tofacitinib for 6 to 18 months and then had 6 months of follow-up off drug so that delayed response and recurrence could be assessed. Disease severity in treated patients was measured with the SALT score, which quantifies the percentage of affected scalp surface area. High-throughput TCRbeta sequencing was used to examine T cell clonal expansion in alopecia areata in both the C3H/HeJ mouse model and human patients. Human TCRbeta sequencing covered scalp tissue and sorted CD4+ and CD8+ peripheral blood T cells from patchy and totalis/universalis alopecia areata patients and healthy controls. Biopsies were taken from tofacitinib-treated patients at baseline and at 4 and 24 weeks of treatment, and a later scalp biopsy was taken in several of the tofacitinib-treated patients. Scalp clonality was compared across normal scalp (n=4), patchy alopecia areata scalp (n=8), and alopecia totalis/universalis scalp (n=8). RNA was extracted with the PAXgene miRNA kit for fixed scalp, the miRNeasy kit for PBMCs, and the RNeasy kit for mouse skin. TCRbeta CDR3 regions were amplified by immunoSEQ multiplex PCR using 35 Vbeta forward and 13 Jbeta reverse primers.

The germline V gene supplies CDR1 MGHDK and CDR2 SYGVNS. Counted from cysteine to phenylalanine, this CDR3 has 14 amino acids. This entry keeps only the CDR3 DNA: 42 bases, framed from base 1. Library preparation employed the immunoSEQ multiplex PCR assay. For TCR sequencing, RNA was extracted from every sample and reverse transcribed into cDNA to serve as template. SuperScript III was used for first-strand cDNA synthesis, primed with a 2:1 mix of oligo-dT and random hexamers. A synthetic immune receptor repertoire was used to assess amplification bias, and residual bias was removed computationally. Regarding the original processing steps: After raw reads were preprocessed to remove errors, the CDR3 was defined following IMGT conventions as running from the conserved cysteine to phenylalanine. To get clonality, Shannon entropy was normalized by log2 of the number of productive unique TCRs and the result was subtracted from 1. Whether each scalp clone was CD4 or CD8 was inferred by checking scalp TCRbeta sequences against the CD4 and CD8 repertoires from sorted blood. TCRdb retrieved this table from immuneACCESS and kept in-frame rearrangements only. Not all clones are present; in checked studies, unresolved V genes account for under half, and no reason is known for the remainder. That table gives V, J and clone size, and the DNA gave D and trimming. The sample table lists about 99,000 clones, 86% of them with a count of one. Around 10% of the sample rests with the top ten.

The treatment or condition label, read with the paper, signifies: oral pan-JAK inhibitor, 5-10 mg twice daily. Lesional scalp punch biopsies and peripheral blood were obtained from alopecia areata patients. PBMCs were separated by density centrifugation and stained for CD3, CD4 and CD8, after which CD4+ and CD8+ T cells were sorted on a FACSAria. The paper's findings and limits, for the study overall: Unlike mouse skin, which is dominated by gammadelta T cells, normal human skin has resident alphabeta T cells that are also sequenced, and this complicates analysis of the scalp TCR repertoire. Because the treated cohort was small and had just a single nonresponder, larger studies are needed to establish links between baseline CD8+ expansion and response. Compared with normal scalp, lesional scalp had higher clonality and more expanded CD8+ clones, particularly in alopecia totalis/universalis, a pattern that suggests antigenic drive. During tofacitinib treatment, many expanded lesional clones remained in scalp and blood, and this persistence may partly explain relapse after treatment is stopped. Tofacitinib significantly lowered scalp clonality and the number of expanded CD8+ clones among the top 100 scalp clones. TCR sequences shared between patients were less clear than in mice, possibly partly because of HLA diversity in the patient population.

Turning to this clone: What antigen it recognizes has not been identified. No quality values exist for individual bases; no much larger clone is one base distant.

Here the sequenced sample was CD8+ T cells sorted from blood, taken between weeks 30 and 35, from a patient treated with tofacitinib. This chain is built from TRBV25-1 and TRBJ2-5; a stretch of 12 junction bases matches TRBD2. The J call may be incorrect, as the DNA end agrees better with TRBJ2-7. This clonotype was obtained from a human donor with alopecia areata. The nucleotide sequence is TGTGCCAGCAGTGTCGGGACTAGCGGGTACGAGCAGTACTTC. It codes for CASSVGTSGYEQYF.